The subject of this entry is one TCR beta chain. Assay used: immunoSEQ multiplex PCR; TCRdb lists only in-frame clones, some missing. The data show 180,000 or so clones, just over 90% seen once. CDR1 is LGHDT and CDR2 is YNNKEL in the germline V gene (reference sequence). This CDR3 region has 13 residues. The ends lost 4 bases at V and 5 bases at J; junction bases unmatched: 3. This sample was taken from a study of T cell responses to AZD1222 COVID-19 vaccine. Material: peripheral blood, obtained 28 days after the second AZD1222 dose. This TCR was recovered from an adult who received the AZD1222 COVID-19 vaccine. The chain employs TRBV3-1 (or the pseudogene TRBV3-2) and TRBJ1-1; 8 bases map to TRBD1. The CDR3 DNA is TGTGCCAGCAGCCGGGACAGGCTGACTGAAGCTTTCTTT. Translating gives CASSRDRLTEAFF.